The clone carrying this T cell receptor (beta chain) has ten or more counts. Its antigen is not identified. These data come from a study of T cells in Graves' hyperthyroidism and ophthalmopathy. About the study: At the time of initial diagnosis and before any treatment, peripheral blood was collected. Study-level findings and limits: Model-based prediction identified ophthalmopathy a median approximately 6 months prior to its onset. Expanded thyroid clonotypes (above 0.001) were mostly also found in blood.

It was RNA transcripts that yielded the amplified TCR beta CDR3 regions. When the TCR CDR3 underwent first-round RT-PCR, the HTBI primer set was used. TCRdb re-analysed the multiplex PCR reads in MiXCR, keeping a single row per CDR3 protein. The table includes roughly 200,000 distinct CDR3 sequences, roughly 18% detected once. V lost 4 bases and J lost 3; bases outside the gene matches: 6. The germline gives CDR1 PRHDT, CDR2 FYEKMQ (reference sequence). The CDR3 length is 16 residues. The rearrangement uses TRBV13 and TRBJ2-1, with 10 bases fitting TRBD1. This TCR was recovered from a man aged 35-49 years with Graves' hyperthyroidism. Material: blood. The CDR3 nucleotides read TGTGCCAGCAGCTGGAACGACAGGGGGCTCTACAATGAGCAGTTCTTC. It codes for CASSWNDRGLYNEQFF.